The entry below describes one T cell receptor beta chain. Its antigen is currently unknown. Every PCR got spiked synthetic TCR analog templates. The repertoire was sequenced with immunoSEQ multiplex PCR; TCRdb's copy has only in-frame clones and lacks some. Of some 89,000 clones listed, 85% to 90% are singletons. The record originates from a study of PD-L1 blockade in urothelial cancer. Study-wide context: Atezolizumab (1,200 mg intravenously every 3 weeks) began in about 2014 for patients. Notes on the study in general: The study found that durable-benefit patients expanded tumor-associated blood clones more at 3 weeks.

V lost 3 bases and J 0 bases, leaving 19 bases between the germline ends. Germline assignment: CDR1 SGDLS and CDR2 YYNGEE. The CDR3 is 19 amino acids. Time point defined: pretreatment peripheral blood. The clonotype comes from a man in his sixties with urothelial cancer. The chain has TRBV9 and TRBJ2-6, with D perhaps TRBD1 (6 bases). Sample: PBMCs, taken around atezolizumab (anti-PD-L1) treatment. This CDR3 is CASSEGPGTTYSGANVLTF. The CDR3 DNA reads as TGTGCCAGCAGCGAAGGACCCGGGACAACATACTCTGGGGCCAACGTCCTGACTTTC.